Listed below are T cell receptor beta chains from one sample, sequenced in a study of T cells in Graves' hyperthyroidism and ophthalmopathy. Using its own MiXCR run on the multiplex PCR reads, TCRdb lists one record per CDR3 protein. The table shows 450,000 to 700,000 distinct CDR3 sequences, with about 45% occurring only once. Sequenced: peripheral blood or thyroid tissue (not recorded which). The origin of the receptors is an adult woman with Graves' disease, either hyperthyroidism or ophthalmopathy (not recorded which). CDR3s include the opening cysteine and the closing phenylalanine or tryptophan. A D gene is named only where the DNA matches it firmly. Clone size is not always given. Where it is, it says once, few, many or a class for expanded clones.

size	J	V	D	CDR3	DNA
NA	TRBJ1-1	TRBV7-9	NA	CASSTEQENTEAFF	TGTGCCAGCAGCACCGAACAGGAAAACACTGAAGCTTTCTTT
NA	TRBJ1-1	TRBV29-1	TRBD1	CSALGQGGTAAAFF	TGCAGCGCCCTCGGCCAGGGGGGAACGGCGGCAGCTTTCTTT
NA	TRBJ1-5	TRBV20-1	NA	CSVGGKGQHF	TGCAGCGTTGGCGGAAAAGGACAGCATTTT
NA	TRBJ1-1	TRBV19	NA	CASSRGVRFKTEAFF	TGTGCCAGTAGTAGGGGAGTGAGGTTTAAGACTGAAGCTTTCTTT
NA	TRBJ1-4	TRBV7-9	NA	CASSGAGANEKLFF	TGTGCCAGCAGCGGGGCAGGGGCTAATGAAAAACTGTTTTTT
many	TRBJ1-4	TRBV5-1	TRBD1	CASGGQEGEKLFF	TGCGCCAGCGGCGGACAGGAGGGGGAAAAACTGTTTTTT
once	TRBJ2-5	TRBV2	TRBD2	CASSRTAGEVETQYF	TGTGCCAGCAGTCGGACAGCGGGAGAGGTTGAGACCCAGTACTTC
many	TRBJ2-7	TRBV11-1	NA	CASSRGAGPYEQYF	TGTGCCAGCAGCCGCGGGGCGGGACCCTACGAGCAGTACTTC
many	TRBJ2-7	TRBV6-1	TRBD1	CASSDPRDSFYEQYF	TGTGCCAGCAGTGACCCCCGGGACAGCTTCTACGAGCAGTACTTC
NA	TRBJ1-6	TRBV10-2	NA	CASSQTVRWAGSPLHF	TGCGCCAGCAGCCAGACAGTCCGGTGGGCAGGTTCACCCCTCCACTTT
NA	TRBJ2-7	TRBV29-1	NA	CSVEVRPYEQYF	TGCAGCGTTGAGGTGAGACCCTACGAGCAGTACTTC
NA	TRBJ1-5	TRBV19	TRBD1	CASRMTGSGKQPQHF	TGTGCCAGTAGGATGACAGGGTCCGGTAAGCAGCCCCAGCATTTT
NA	TRBJ2-5	TRBV10-3	NA	CAISEEGTQYF	TGTGCCATCAGTGAGGAGGGGACCCAGTACTTC
few	TRBJ1-5	TRBV7-2	NA	CASSSGTSLQETQHF	TGTGCCAGCAGCTCCGGGACTAGCCTACAAGAGACCCAGCATTTT
NA	TRBJ1-1	TRBV5-1	NA	CASSSLGVKQGWAFF	TGCGCCAGCAGCTCCCTTGGGGTGAAACAGGGCTGGGCTTTCTTT
NA	TRBJ2-7	TRBV29-1	TRBD2	CSVLGLAGIGYGQYF	TGCAGCGTTTTGGGACTAGCGGGAATCGGTTATGGGCAGTACTTC
NA	TRBJ2-2	TRBV18	TRBD1	CASSPATGGDTGELFF	TGTGCCAGCTCACCAGCGACAGGGGGAGACACCGGGGAGCTGTTTTTT
many	TRBJ2-5	TRBV10-3	NA	CAIGRAVQETQYF	TGTGCCATTGGTCGTGCAGTCCAAGAGACCCAGTACTTC
few	TRBJ1-3	TRBV7-7	NA	CASSLDTGATIYF	TGTGCTAGCAGCTTAGATACGGGGGCCACCATATATTTT
NA	TRBJ1-2	TRBV2	NA	CACSAPENGRDGYTF	TGTGCCTGCAGTGCCCCTGAAAACGGCAGGGACGGCTACACCTTC
NA	TRBJ1-5	TRBV5-1	NA	CAWSSGTWQPQHF	TGTGCCTGGAGTTCTGGGACCTGGCAGCCCCAGCATTTT
NA	TRBJ2-7	TRBV11-2	NA	CASSRRRVSSYEQYF	TGTGCCAGCAGTCGGAGGAGGGTTAGCTCCTACGAGCAGTACTTC
NA	TRBJ2-7	TRBV7-6	TRBD2	CASSLSGTSGAYEQYF	TGTGCCAGCAGCTTGAGCGGGACTAGCGGAGCCTACGAGCAGTACTTC
NA	TRBJ1-2	TRBV4-3	NA	CASSQDWWGNYGYTF	TGCGCCAGCAGCCAAGATTGGTGGGGGAACTATGGCTACACCTTC
NA	TRBJ1-2	TRBV20-1	TRBD1	CSARPNRGGNTF	TGCAGTGCTAGACCAAACAGGGGTGGAAACACCTTC
NA	TRBJ2-5	TRBV7-9	NA	CASRPAGHLGGETQYF	TGTGCCAGCAGACCCGCCGGACATCTCGGGGGAGAGACCCAGTACTTC
few	TRBJ1-1	TRBV7-2	NA	CASSLLGGGGTEAFF	TGTGCCAGCAGCTTATTGGGGGGAGGCGGCACTGAAGCTTTCTTT
many	TRBJ2-7	TRBV20-1	NA	CSAPSIYEQYF	TGCAGTGCCCCTTCCATCTACGAGCAGTACTTC
many	TRBJ2-5	TRBV5-1	TRBD1	CASSLAVTGSETQYF	TGCGCCAGCAGCTTGGCCGTGACAGGGTCGGAGACCCAGTACTTC
NA	TRBJ2-7	TRBV10-3	TRBD2	CAISDVTSGGHEQYF	TGTGCCATCAGTGATGTGACTAGCGGGGGCCACGAGCAGTACTTC
once	TRBJ2-1	TRBV7-9	NA	CASMGSSYNEQFF	TGTGCCAGCATGGGGAGCTCCTACAATGAGCAGTTCTTC
NA	TRBJ2-5	TRBV2	NA	CASSPAGERETQYF	TGTGCCAGCAGCCCTGCAGGGGAGCGAGAGACCCAGTACTTC
many	TRBJ1-3	TRBV6-5	NA	CASSNRGNTIYF	TGTGCCAGCAGTAACCGAGGAAACACCATATATTTT
many	TRBJ2-7	TRBV20-1	TRBD2	CSAGTSGRAGTYEQYF	TGCAGTGCTGGGACTAGCGGGAGGGCCGGGACCTACGAGCAGTACTTC
NA	TRBJ1-1	TRBV10-1	NA	CASSEGTYGHTEAFF	TGCGCCAGCAGTGAAGGGACTTATGGGCACACTGAAGCTTTCTTT
NA	TRBJ2-3	TRBV29-1	TRBD1	CSVRGTGMADTQYF	TGCAGCGTTCGAGGGACAGGGATGGCGGATACGCAGTATTTT
NA	TRBJ2-5	TRBV20-1	NA	CSARDGGISETQYF	TGCAGTGCTAGAGACGGGGGCATCTCGGAGACCCAGTACTTC
NA	TRBJ2-6	TRBV20-1	NA	CSASGSGANVLTF	TGCAGCGCTTCCGGGTCTGGGGCCAACGTCCTGACTTTC
NA	TRBJ2-7	TRBV15	TRBD1	CATSLDRGAYEQYF	TGTGCCACCAGCTTAGACAGGGGAGCCTACGAGCAGTACTTC
NA	TRBJ2-7	TRBV9	NA	CASSPAGGGGSYEQYF	TGTGCCAGCAGCCCCGCTGGAGGGGGCGGGAGCTACGAGCAGTACTTC
many	TRBJ1-3	TRBV7-8	NA	CASSRQGTGNTIYF	TGTGCCAGCAGCCGTCAGGGGACTGGAAACACCATATATTTT
NA	TRBJ2-2	TRBV3-1	NA	CASSPTGGTATGELFF	TGTGCCAGCAGCCCAACTGGGGGGACGGCCACCGGGGAGCTGTTTTTT
many	TRBJ1-1	TRBV5-1	NA	CASSPLDRRDTEAFF	TGCGCCAGCAGCCCCCTGGACAGAAGGGACACTGAAGCTTTCTTT
many	TRBJ1-5	TRBV7-9	NA	CASSLGVNQPQHF	TGTGCCAGCAGCTTAGGTGTCAATCAGCCCCAGCATTTT
many	TRBJ1-1	TRBV20-1	TRBD1	CSARAGQLLNTEAFF	TGCAGTGCCAGAGCGGGACAGCTGCTGAACACTGAAGCTTTCTTT
NA	TRBJ2-5	TRBV10-3	NA	CAISGAGAGETQYF	TGTGCCATCAGTGGGGCTGGGGCAGGCGAGACCCAGTACTTC
many	TRBJ1-5	TRBV5-8	NA	CASSRGHLF	TGTGCCAGCAGTCGTGGCCACTTATTT
NA	TRBJ2-3	TRBV7-3	NA	CASSYMSGTDTQYF	TGTGCCAGCAGCTACATGTCCGGCACAGATACGCAGTATTTT
many	TRBJ2-5	TRBV15	TRBD2	CATSRGLAGKFQETQYF	TGTGCCACCAGCAGAGGGCTAGCGGGAAAATTCCAAGAGACCCAGTACTTC
few	TRBJ1-1	TRBV7-9	NA	CASSLAQF	TGTGCCAGCAGCTTAGCGCAGTTT
many	TRBJ2-7	TRBV20-1	TRBD2	CSAPDTSGNDEQYF	TGCAGTGCTCCCGATACTAGCGGGAATGACGAGCAGTACTTC
NA	TRBJ2-5	TRBV7-3	NA	CASSLSGTTETQYF	TGTGCCAGCAGCTTATCGGGTACCACAGAGACCCAGTACTTC
many	TRBJ1-5	TRBV7-2	NA	CASSPSTTVSNQPQHF	TGTGCCAGCAGCCCCTCGACCACGGTGAGCAATCAGCCCCAGCATTTT
NA	TRBJ1-2	TRBV9	NA	CASSVGGFYGYTF	TGTGCCAGCAGCGTAGGAGGATTCTATGGCTACACCTTC
NA	TRBJ1-5	TRBV2	NA	CASRGAGEQPQHF	TGTGCCAGCAGGGGGGCAGGTGAGCAGCCCCAGCATTTT
NA	TRBJ1-1	TRBV29-1	TRBD1	CSVGGQGMVNTEAFF	TGCAGCGTTGGGGGACAGGGGATGGTGAACACTGAAGCTTTCTTT
many	TRBJ1-6	TRBV7-6	NA	CASSFVQAQGSPLHF	TGTGCCAGCAGCTTCGTCCAGGCGCAGGGTTCACCCCTCCACTTT